The clone carrying this TCR beta chain was detected many times. The CDR3 runs 15 residues. Germline assignment: CDR1 MDHEN and CDR2 SYDVKM. With 2 bases removed from V and 7 bases from J, the gap between germline ends came to 15 bases. This specimen comes from a study of glioma-infiltrating T cells. TCR alpha and beta CDR3 regions were amplified from RNA using iRepertoire nested multiplex PCR. TCRdb recomputed calls from the multiplex PCR reads with MiXCR, one row per CDR3 protein. In the table there are 40,000 or so distinct CDR3 sequences, around 22% of which are singletons. The clonotype was recovered from a human donor with low-grade glioma or glioblastoma, undergoing nonglioma brain surgery, or in good health (not recorded which). The material sequenced was glioma tissue, nonneoplastic brain tissue, or PBMCs (not recorded which). V and J are TRBV28 and TRBJ1-5; D gene ambiguous. This CDR3 is CASSLRPPGMQPQHF. For the CDR3, the DNA is TGTGCCAGCAGTTTACGTCCCCCAGGTATGCAGCCCCAGCATTTT.